The clone carrying this TCR beta chain appeared once. What it recognizes is unknown. This entry comes from a study of blood T cells in healthy people across ages. Broader study findings: Unsorted PBMCs ruled out conclusive naive versus antigen-experienced comparison. Observed TCR beta diversity showed a strong correlation with the percentage of naive T cells as measured by flow cytometry. In long-lived donors, naive CD4+ cell counts and diversity exceeded those of aged donors.

Germline V lookup: CDR1 SGHRS, CDR2 YFSETQ. The CDR3 runs to 15 residues. V lost 0 bases to trimming and J lost 6 bases, with 12 bases between them. Next came a second PCR, run for about 6 to 11 cycles, which used a sample-barcoded 5' primer along with a J-beta primer mix. TCRdb independently ran MiXCR on the 5' RACE reads; one entry per CDR3 protein. The table lists roughly 680,000 distinct CDR3 sequences, more than 20% of them singletons. This chain connects TRBV5-1 to TRBJ2-2; D is undetermined. The sequencing input was blood. The sequence was collected from an older man in good health. The CDR3 DNA reads TGCGCCAGCAGCTTGGGGGCCTCACCGGCCGGGGAGCTGTTTTTT. This codes for CASSLGASPAGELFF.